The source of this TCR beta chain is a study of beta chain features in type 1 diabetes. Whole-study findings and limits: Moderate yet significant TCRB CDR3 shortening was seen in Type 1 diabetes patients in all four CD4+ subsets. cDNA-based reads could over-represent cells with high TCR expression. Patients' naive, central memory and regulatory TCRB repertoires appeared more alike than those of healthy donors.

On average, the one heparinised blood draw given by each donor was 90 to 150 mL. Based on CD45RO/CCR7/CD25/CD127/CD95/CD27, CD4+ regulatory, stem cell-like memory, naive and central memory cells were sorted. This clone has a handful of counts. The target antigen is unknown. The authors reverse transcribed all of the isolated RNA, so sequencing captured expressed TCRB transcripts. Clones were read by immunoSEQ multiplex PCR, and TCRdb kept only the in-frame ones, dropping some. The sample carries 300,000 to 350,000 clones, approximately 10% recorded once. The receptor was derived from a young man with type 1 diabetes. The material sequenced was central memory CD4+ T cells from blood.

The CDR3 nucleotides read TGTGCCAGCAGCGACCCCCATGTGTCCGGGAGAGAGACCCAGTACTTC. Translation: CASSDPHVSGRETQYF. The chain links TRBV9 to TRBJ2-5, with D perhaps TRBD2 (6 bases). Germline CDR1 and CDR2: SGDLS and YYNGEE. The ends were cut back, 3 bases at V and 4 bases at J, with 19 bases in the middle. This CDR3 contains 16 residues.